A single sample is the source of the 15 T cell receptor beta chains below, sequenced in a study of blood T cell repertoires in COVID-19. The table came from immunoSEQ multiplex PCR; TCRdb's copy has only in-frame clones and leaves some out. The data contain about 230,000 clones, roughly 83% of them singletons. Material for sequencing was peripheral blood. Source of these receptors: a man aged 35-49 years with acute or convalescent COVID-19.

The V gene is TRBV30, the J gene TRBJ2-2; 7 bases map to TRBD2. The ends lost 0 bases at V and 0 bases at J; junction bases unmatched: 1. CDR3 length: 15 residues. Germline CDR1 and CDR2: GTSNPN and SVGIG (reference sequence). CDR3 DNA sequence: TGTGCCTGGAGTGTTGGGGGGGCGAACACCGGGGAGCTGTTTTTT. The encoded protein is CAWSVGGANTGELFF.

The chain couples TRBV10-3 to TRBJ2-2; 8 nucleotides align to TRBD1. There are 13 residues in the CDR3. Trimming took 10 bases from V and 7 from J; bases not matched to a gene: 8. Germline-derived CDR1 and CDR2 are ENHRY and SYGVKD. The CDR3 nucleotides are TGTGCCACCGGGACAGGAGTGGTCGGGGAGCTGTTTTTT. Its protein product is CATGTGVVGELFF.

The CDR3 DNA is TGTGCCAGCAGCCCGGGCGGGAGTGCTTTCTTT. Amino acid sequence: CASSPGGSAFF. The chain uses TRBV7-8 and TRBJ1-1; D unclear. The CDR3 has 11 amino acids. V dropped 5 bases and J dropped 11 bases, with 12 bases sitting between them. Germline V gene data show CDR1 as SGHVS and CDR2 as FQNEAQ.

This rearrangement joins TRBV11-2 to TRBJ1-2, with D possibly being TRBD1 (5 bases). This CDR3 contains 16 residues. Per germline, CDR1 SGHAT and CDR2 FQNNGV. Between the trimmed V and J ends, which lost 4 bases and 2 bases, there was a span of 17 bases. The chain's CDR3 is CASSWGSGGGNYGYTF. The CDR3 nucleotides are TGTGCCAGCAGCTGGGGGAGTGGGGGAGGCAACTATGGCTACACCTTC.

The V and J genes are TRBV19 and TRBJ2-1; possible D gene TRBD1, 5 bases. V lost 1 base, J lost 10 bases, and 8 bases lay in between. The CDR3 totals 12 residues. Germline CDR1 is LNHDA and CDR2 is SQIVND (reference sequence). The CDR3, as DNA: TGTGCCAGTAGTATAGGGCCAGGGGAGCAGTTCTTC. It is translated as CASSIGPGEQFF.

The rearrangement uses TRBV7-9 and TRBJ1-1; TRBD1 might be the D (5 bases). The CDR3 has 13 amino acids. Per germline, CDR1 SEHNR and CDR2 FQNEAQ (reference sequence). V was pared by 5 bases and J by 2 bases, with 9 bases between. The CDR3 sequence is CASSAGQNTEAFF. As DNA, the CDR3 is TGTGCCAGCAGCGCGGGGCAAAACACTGAAGCTTTCTTT.

The gene calls are TRBV7-9 and TRBJ2-2; D unresolved. This CDR3 is 17 amino acids long. The V gene's germline CDR1 is SEHNR and CDR2 FQNEAQ (reference sequence). Deletions cut 5 bases from V and 6 bases from J, with 22 bases between. The CDR3 sequence: CASSDVIRLSGAGELFF. CDR3 nucleotide sequence: TGTGCCAGCAGCGATGTTATCCGACTCTCTGGCGCCGGGGAGCTGTTTTTT.

This clone was detected once. The chain carries TRBV24-1 and TRBJ2-7, with D possibly being TRBD2 (6 bases). Trimming stripped 2 bases from V and 3 bases from J, with 16 bases between. CDR1 is KGHDR and CDR2 is SFDVKD in the germline V gene. This CDR3 spans 16 amino acids. CDR3 in amino acids: CATSDSLLVSGYEQYF. CDR3 nucleotide sequence: TGTGCCACCAGTGATTCCCTGCTGGTTAGCGGCTACGAGCAGTACTTC.

The chain links TRBV21-1 to TRBJ2-1; the DNA was not used to check the table's D call, TRBD1. TRBV21-1 is a documented pseudogene. The CDR3 totals 15 residues. CDR3 nucleotide sequence: TGTGCCAGCAGCTGGAGGACAGGGGTGTACAATGAGCAGTTCTTC. This encodes CASSWRTGVYNEQFF.

The chain carries TRBV7-2 and TRBJ2-7, with 10 bases aligning to TRBD2. The V segment lost 3 bases and the J segment 1 base; nucleotides outside the gene matches: 3. CDR1 and CDR2 (germline): SGHTA, FQGNSA. There are 15 residues in the CDR3. CDR3 DNA sequence: TGTGCCAGCAGCTTCAGCGGGAGGGCTTCCTACGAGCAGTACTTC. This codes for CASSFSGRASYEQYF.

The genes are TRBV19 and TRBJ1-2; TRBD1 agrees at 7 bases. The length of the CDR3 is 13 residues. The junction had 4 bases not matched to a gene; V was cut back by 7 bases and J by 2 bases. From germline, CDR1 is LNHDA and CDR2 SQIVND (reference sequence). CDR3 DNA: TGTGCCAGTATTGGGACAGCCAACTATGGCTACACCTTC. Its protein is CASIGTANYGYTF.

This clone has only a few counts. The sample contains more than one DNA sequence encoding this CDR3. This sequence joins TRBV7-2 and TRBJ2-1, with 7 bases fitting TRBD2. V lost 1 base to trimming and J lost 1 base; unmatched junction nucleotides: 1. CDR3 length: 15 residues. CDR1 and CDR2 from the germline V gene are SGHTA and FQGNSA. The DNA of the CDR3 is TGTGCCAGCAGCTTAGAGGGACTATCCTACAATGAGCAGTTCTTC. Residues: CASSLEGLSYNEQFF.

The chain is built from TRBV29-1 and TRBJ2-3; 11 nucleotides line up with TRBD2. Per germline, CDR1 SQVTM and CDR2 ANQGSEA. V trimming: 7 bases; J trimming: 5 bases; junction bases outside the gene matches: 8. This CDR3 region has 14 residues. CDR3 protein: CSGRTGTSGDTQYF. For the CDR3, the DNA is TGCAGCGGGAGAACCGGGACTAGCGGAGATACGCAGTATTTT.

The chain joins TRBV5-6 to TRBJ1-5; D not certain. V was cut by 2 bases and J by 3 bases, with 6 bases left in between. The CDR3 covers 13 residues. Germline V CDR1 and CDR2: SGHDT, YYEEEE. The CDR3 region has the DNA TGTGCCAGCAGCTTTGGCATCAATCAGCCCCAGCATTTT. It encodes CASSFGINQPQHF. The entire variable domain, with the rest obtained from reference TRBV5-6 and TRBJ1-5, is as follows: DAGVTQSPTHLIKTRGQQVTLRCSPKSGHDTVSWYQQALGQGPQFIFQYYEEEERQRGNFPDRFSGHQFPNYSSELNVNALLLGDSALYLCASSFGINQPQHFGDGTRLSIL.

This rearrangement joins TRBV5-1 to TRBJ1-3; tentative D call: TRBD1 (6 bases). This CDR3 region has 15 residues. Germline-derived CDR1 and CDR2 are SGHRS and YFSETQ. V lost 7 bases, J lost 0 bases, and 14 bases lay in between. CDR3 in DNA: TGCGCCAGCTCCGCAGGGGCCTTCTCTGGAAACACCATATATTTT. It encodes CASSAGAFSGNTIYF. The full variable domain, with the rest looked up from reference TRBV5-1 and TRBJ1-3, is KAGVTQTPRYLIKTRGQQVTLSCSPISGHRSVSWYQQTPGQGLQFLFEYFSETQRNKGNFPGRFSGRQFSNSRSEMNVSTLELGDSALYLCASSAGAFSGNTIYFGEGSWLTVV.